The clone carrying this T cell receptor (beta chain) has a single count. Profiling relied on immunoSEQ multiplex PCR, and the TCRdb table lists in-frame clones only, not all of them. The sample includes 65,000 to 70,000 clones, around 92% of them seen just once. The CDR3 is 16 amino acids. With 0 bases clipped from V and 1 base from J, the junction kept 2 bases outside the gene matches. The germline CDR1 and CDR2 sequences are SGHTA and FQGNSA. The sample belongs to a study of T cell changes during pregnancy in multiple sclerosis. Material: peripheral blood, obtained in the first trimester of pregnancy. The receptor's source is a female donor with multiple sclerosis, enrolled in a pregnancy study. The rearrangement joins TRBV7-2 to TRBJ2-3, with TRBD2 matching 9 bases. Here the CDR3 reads CASSLAIAGGTDTQYF. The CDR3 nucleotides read TGTGCCAGCAGCTTAGCGATAGCGGGGGGCACAGATACGCAGTATTTT. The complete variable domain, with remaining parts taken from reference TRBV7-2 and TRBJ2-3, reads GAGVSQSPSNKVTEKGKDVELRCDPISGHTALYWYRQSLGQGLEFLIYFQGNSAPDKSGLPSDRFSAERTGGSVSTLTIQRTQQEDSAVYLCASSLAIAGGTDTQYFGPGTRLTVL.